This is a list of T cell receptor beta chains from one sample in a study of OX40 agonist ivuxolimab in advanced cancers. TCRdb's copy holds only in-frame clones and misses some; the assay was immunoSEQ multiplex PCR. This table has some 83,000 clones, approximately 86% appearing once. Sequencing was performed on CD4+ or CD8+ T cells sorted from blood, taken in a trial of the OX40 agonist ivuxolimab. The source is an adult with an advanced solid tumor such as melanoma, head and neck, liver or kidney cancer. CDR3s include the opening cysteine and the closing phenylalanine or tryptophan. D genes are given only for firm matches. Size is omitted from some rows. Given values are once, few, many or a class for expanded clones.

D gene | clone size | J gene | V gene | CDR3 DNA | CDR3 protein
NA | NA | TRBJ2-7 | TRBV5-1 | TGCGCCAGCAGCCGCCCAGGGGGGGACGAGCAGTACTTC | CASSRPGGDEQYF
NA | NA | TRBJ2-7 | TRBV6-6 | TGTGCCAGCCGCCGGGGGAAACCCTACGAGCAGTACTTC | CASRRGKPYEQYF
TRBD1 | NA | TRBJ2-6 | TRBV7-2 | TGTGCCAGCAGCTCGGGACAGGGGTCTGGGGCCAACGTCCTGACTTTC | CASSSGQGSGANVLTF
NA | NA | TRBJ1-1 | TRBV19 | TGTGCCAGTAGCTCACCTCCGGGGGTTGGTACTGAAGCTTTCTTT | CASSSPPGVGTEAFF
TRBD2 | NA | TRBJ2-7 | TRBV6-4 | TGTGCCAGCAGTGTCCCCGGGGCCGGACTAGCGGGTAAGTCCTACGAGCAGTACTTC | CASSVPGAGLAGKSYEQYF
TRBD2 | NA | TRBJ2-5 | TRBV27 | TGTGCCAGCTCGTTAAGACTAGCGGCGCAAGAGACCCAGTACTTC | CASSLRLAAQETQYF
NA | NA | TRBJ1-2 | TRBV6-1 | TGTGCCAGCAGTGAAGGGGGGTGGCAGGGTAAAACCCTCTATGGCTACACCTTC | CASSEGGWQGKTLYGYTF
NA | NA | TRBJ2-1 | TRBV6-6 | TGTGCCAGCAGTTACTCTATTTCCCCCGGGAATGAGCAGTTCTTC | CASSYSISPGNEQFF
NA | NA | TRBJ2-1 | TRBV2 | TGTGCCAGCGACAAAGGAGGGGGGCGGTACAATGAGCAGTTCTTC | CASDKGGGRYNEQFF
TRBD2 | NA | TRBJ2-2 | TRBV5-4 | TGTGCCAGCAGGGGCGGGGGGACGAACACCGGGGAGCTGTTTTTT | CASRGGGTNTGELFF
TRBD2 | NA | TRBJ2-2 | TRBV19 | TGTGCCAGTAGGAATAGGAGGGGAGTTCAGACTAGCGGGAGAACCGGGGAGCTGTTTTTT | CASRNRRGVQTSGRTGELFF
NA | NA | TRBJ1-2 | TRBV19 | TGTGCCAGTAGTCTTCAAGGGGTTCTAAAAGGCTACACCTTC | CASSLQGVLKGYTF
NA | once | TRBJ2-3 | TRBV5-1 | TGCGCCAGCGGAGGGGTGGGCGGGGGCACAGATACGCAGTATTTT | CASGGVGGGTDTQYF
NA | NA | TRBJ1-3 | TRBV6-5 | TGTGCCTCCTCCAGGGGATCGAATGGAAACACCATATATTTT | CASSRGSNGNTIYF
NA | once | TRBJ2-7 | TRBV27 | TGTGCCAGCAGTTACCAGGGACAAAAGCAGTACTTC | CASSYQGQKQYF
NA | NA | TRBJ2-4 | TRBV9 | TGTGCCAGCAGCGTAGCCTTTAGGGACATTCAGTACTTC | CASSVAFRDIQYF
TRBD2 | NA | TRBJ2-1 | TRBV13 | TGTGCCAGCAGCTTAGTAGGCCGGACTAGCGGGAGGAATGAGCAGTTCTTC | CASSLVGRTSGRNEQFF
NA | NA | TRBJ2-3 | TRBV2 | TGTGCCAGCAGTCGAGTCGGGGTCACAGATACGCAGTATTTT | CASSRVGVTDTQYF
NA | once | TRBJ2-1 | TRBV6-6 | TGTGCCAGCAGTTACTCATCAGGGGTCAATGAGCAGTTCTTC | CASSYSSGVNEQFF
TRBD1 | NA | TRBJ2-5 | TRBV7-2 | TGTGCCAGCAGCTTAGGACAGGGGGAGACCCAGTACTTC | CASSLGQGETQYF
NA | few | TRBJ2-7 | TRBV2 | TGTGCCAGCAGTGATCAGGGGGGGGCGGCCGAGCAGTACTTC | CASSDQGGAAEQYF
NA | NA | TRBJ1-1 | TRBV4-3 | TGCGCCAGCAGCCAAGCTTTTTTAGGGGAAGAAGCTTTCTTT | CASSQAFLGEEAFF
NA | NA | TRBJ1-1 | TRBV5-6 | TGTGCCAGCAGCTTCGGAGTACAGATGAACACTGAAGCTTTCTTT | CASSFGVQMNTEAFF
TRBD1 | few | TRBJ2-1 | TRBV7-3 | TGTGCCAGCAGCAGGGACAGGGGAGGTAATGAGCAGTTCTTC | CASSRDRGGNEQFF
TRBD1 | NA | TRBJ1-4 | TRBV7-2 | TGTGCCAGCAGCAATAGACCGGGACAGTTGAATGAAAAACTGTTTTTT | CASSNRPGQLNEKLFF
TRBD2 | NA | TRBJ2-7 | TRBV28 | TGTGCCAGCGCGGGAGCGAGGGAGCAGTACTTC | CASAGAREQYF
NA | NA | TRBJ2-3 | TRBV7-2 | TGTGCCAGCAGCCAATACAGGGCAGATACGCAGTATTTT | CASSQYRADTQYF
TRBD1 | once | TRBJ1-1 | TRBV5-4 | TGTGCCAGCAGCTTGGCAGGGGGTAACACTGAAGCTTTCTTT | CASSLAGGNTEAFF
NA | NA | TRBJ1-3 | TRBV6-4 | TGTGCCAGCAGTCAAATCGGGACGCAGGAAAACACCATATATTTT | CASSQIGTQENTIYF
NA | NA | TRBJ1-4 | TRBV5-1 | TGCGCCAGCAGCTTGGGCCCGGGGGGGCGTGAAAAACTGTTTTTT | CASSLGPGGREKLFF
TRBD2 | NA | TRBJ2-1 | TRBV28 | TGTGCCAGCAGTTTGGGGGGGAGCATCAATGAGCAGTTCTTC | CASSLGGSINEQFF
TRBD1 | NA | TRBJ1-2 | TRBV6-6 | TGTGCCAGCAGTTTCCGGGACAGGGGGAGGTATGGCTACACCTTC | CASSFRDRGRYGYTF
NA | NA | TRBJ1-3 | TRBV7-3 | TGTGCCAGCAGCACCCAGGGCTCTGGAAACACCATATATTTT | CASSTQGSGNTIYF
NA | NA | TRBJ2-1 | TRBV18 | TGTGCCAGCTCACCAGAGACACTCGGCGCGAATGAGCAGTTCTTC | CASSPETLGANEQFF
NA | NA | TRBJ2-4 | TRBV7-2 | TGTGCCAGCAGCTTAGTAGCGAGGGAGAGAAACATTCAGTACTTC | CASSLVARERNIQYF
NA | NA | TRBJ1-3 | TRBV18 | TGTGCCAGCTCACCATTGTCTCGGACAAGCACCGGAAACACCATATATTTT | CASSPLSRTSTGNTIYF
NA | NA | TRBJ1-3 | TRBV28 | TGTGCCAGCAGTAGCCGGACTAGAAATGGAAACACCATATATTTT | CASSSRTRNGNTIYF
TRBD2 | NA | TRBJ2-3 | TRBV9 | TGTGCCAGCAGCGTAGGGACTAGCGGGAGAGATACGCAGTATTTT | CASSVGTSGRDTQYF
TRBD2 | NA | TRBJ2-5 | TRBV5-1 | TGCGCCAGCAGCTTGTCGCCTTTGTCACTAGCGGAAGAGACCCAGTACTTC | CASSLSPLSLAEETQYF
NA | NA | TRBJ1-4 | TRBV28 | TGTGCCAGCAGTTCCACCCGTTTAAGTAGGACAACTAATGAAAAACTGTTTTTT | CASSSTRLSRTTNEKLFF
NA | NA | TRBJ2-3 | TRBV10-3 | TGTGCCATCAGTGCTGGGACTTACTTGAAGGAAGATACGCAGTATTTT | CAISAGTYLKEDTQYF
TRBD2 | NA | TRBJ2-3 | TRBV5-4 | TGTGCCAGCAGCCCGGGACTAGCGGGGGTAACCACAGATACGCAGTATTTT | CASSPGLAGVTTDTQYF
NA | NA | TRBJ1-4 | TRBV6-6 | TGTGCCAGCAGTTCTTCCTCCGGGAAACTGTTTTTT | CASSSSSGKLFF
TRBD2 | NA | TRBJ2-3 | TRBV7-3 | TGTGCCAGCAGCTTAAATCCTAGCGGGACGTCAGATACGCAGTATTTT | CASSLNPSGTSDTQYF
TRBD1 | once | TRBJ1-2 | TRBV19 | TGTGCCAGTAAAACTAGGACAGGGGATGGCTACACCTTC | CASKTRTGDGYTF
TRBD1 | NA | TRBJ1-6 | TRBV10-3 | TGTGCCATCAGGAGGACAGGTGATAATTCACCCCTCCACTTT | CAIRRTGDNSPLHF
NA | NA | TRBJ1-1 | TRBV21-1 | TGTGCCAGCTTTTGGGGGAACACTGAAGCTTTCTTT | CASFWGNTEAFF
NA | NA | TRBJ1-6 | TRBV18 | TGTGCCAGCTCAAGACAAGGGGATTCACCCCTCCACTTT | CASSRQGDSPLHF
TRBD1 | NA | TRBJ2-7 | TRBV4-1 | TGCGCCAGCAGCCAAGGCTTCGCCCCGGACAGGCCCTACGAGCAGTACTTC | CASSQGFAPDRPYEQYF
TRBD1 | NA | TRBJ2-5 | TRBV29-1 | TGCAGCGTTGGAGGAGGGACAGGTCGAGAGACCCAGTACTTC | CSVGGGTGRETQYF
NA | NA | TRBJ2-3 | TRBV15 | TGTGCCACCAGCAGATCAAGGACGTTCGGTTATCCAGATACGCAGTATTTT | CATSRSRTFGYPDTQYF
TRBD2 | NA | TRBJ2-7 | TRBV4-1 | TGCGCCAGCAGCCAAGATTCGGCTAGCGGGGGGTACGAGCAGTACTTC | CASSQDSASGGYEQYF
NA | NA | TRBJ2-3 | TRBV5-5 | TGTGCCAGCAGCTTACGGGAGCCCGAGGATACGCAGTATTTT | CASSLREPEDTQYF
TRBD1 | NA | TRBJ1-1 | TRBV5-5 | TGTGCCAGCAGCCCCCGACAGGGGGCCGACACTGAAGCTTTCTTT | CASSPRQGADTEAFF
TRBD1 | NA | TRBJ1-2 | TRBV9 | TGTGCCAGCAGCGTGACCCTGACAGGGGGGAGCTACACCTTC | CASSVTLTGGSYTF
TRBD1 | NA | TRBJ1-4 | TRBV9 | TGTGCCAGCAGTCCTGACAGGGCTTATGAAAAACTGTTTTTT | CASSPDRAYEKLFF
TRBD1 | NA | TRBJ1-1 | TRBV6-1 | TGTGCCAGCAGGCGGACAGGGGATCTGTCTGAAGCTTTCTTT | CASRRTGDLSEAFF
TRBD1 | NA | TRBJ1-3 | TRBV19 | TGTGCCAGTACCTCAGACCGGGACAGAAAGGGAAACACCATATATTTT | CASTSDRDRKGNTIYF